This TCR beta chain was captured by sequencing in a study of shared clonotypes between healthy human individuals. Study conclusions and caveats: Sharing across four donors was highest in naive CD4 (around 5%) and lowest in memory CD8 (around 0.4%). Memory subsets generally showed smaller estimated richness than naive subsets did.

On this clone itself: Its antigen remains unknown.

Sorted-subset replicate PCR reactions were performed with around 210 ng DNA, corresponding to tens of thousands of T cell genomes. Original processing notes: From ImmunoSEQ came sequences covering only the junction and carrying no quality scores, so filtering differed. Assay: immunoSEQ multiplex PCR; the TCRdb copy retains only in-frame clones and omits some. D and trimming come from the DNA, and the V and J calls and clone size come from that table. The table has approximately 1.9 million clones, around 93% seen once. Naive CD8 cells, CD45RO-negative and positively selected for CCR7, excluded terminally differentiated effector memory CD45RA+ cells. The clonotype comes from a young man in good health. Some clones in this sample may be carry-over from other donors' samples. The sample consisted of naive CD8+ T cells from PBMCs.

CDR3 nucleotide sequence: TGTGCCAGCAGTCATATACTAGCGGGAGGGCCCTACGAGCAGTACTTC. As protein: CASSHILAGGPYEQYF. The rearrangement joins TRBV5-4 to TRBJ2-7; 13 bases are shared with TRBD2. CDR1 is SGHNT and CDR2 is YYREEE in the germline V gene (reference sequence). This CDR3 spans 16 amino acids. The junction had 7 bases not matched to a gene; V was cut back by 5 bases and J by 2 bases.